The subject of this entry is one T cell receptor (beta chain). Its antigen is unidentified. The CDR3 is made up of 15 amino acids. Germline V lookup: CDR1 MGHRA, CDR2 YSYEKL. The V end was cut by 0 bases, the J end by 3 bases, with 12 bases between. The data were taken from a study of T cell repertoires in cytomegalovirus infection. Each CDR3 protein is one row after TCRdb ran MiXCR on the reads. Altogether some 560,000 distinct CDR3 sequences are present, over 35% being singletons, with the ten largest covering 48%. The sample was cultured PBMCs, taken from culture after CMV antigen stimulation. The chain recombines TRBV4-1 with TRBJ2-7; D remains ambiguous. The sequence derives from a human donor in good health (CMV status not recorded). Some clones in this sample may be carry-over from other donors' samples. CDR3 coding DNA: TGCGCCAGCAGCCAAGACGTAGGACGGCGCTACGAGCAGTACTTC. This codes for CASSQDVGRRYEQYF.